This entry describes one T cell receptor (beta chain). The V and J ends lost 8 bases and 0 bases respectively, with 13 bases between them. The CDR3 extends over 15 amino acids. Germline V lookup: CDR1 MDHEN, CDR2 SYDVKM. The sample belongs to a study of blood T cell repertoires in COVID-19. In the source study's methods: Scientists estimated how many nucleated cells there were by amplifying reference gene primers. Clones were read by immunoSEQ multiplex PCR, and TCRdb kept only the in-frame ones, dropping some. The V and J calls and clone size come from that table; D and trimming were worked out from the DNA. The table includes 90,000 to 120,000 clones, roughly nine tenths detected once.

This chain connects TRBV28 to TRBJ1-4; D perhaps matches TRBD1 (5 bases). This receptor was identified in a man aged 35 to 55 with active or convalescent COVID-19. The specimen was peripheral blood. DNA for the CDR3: TGTGCCAGCTTAAGTTGGGGCGCAACTAATGAAAAACTGTTTTTT. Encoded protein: CASLSWGATNEKLFF.